The 29 T cell receptor beta chains listed next were all sequenced from one sample in a study of a mutant IDH1 vaccine in newly diagnosed glioma. Sample time point: week 47, end of study. In every dose of vaccine, 300 ug of mutant IDH1 20-mer peptide was given alongside topical imiquimod. TCRdb's table, derived via immunoSEQ multiplex PCR, lists solely in-frame clones and lacks some. The data hold 30,000 or so clones, with about 92% observed a single time. No antigen has been assigned to these receptors. The input for sequencing was PBMCs, taken from a glioma patient whose treatment included an IDH1 peptide vaccine. These receptors all stem from a man aged 40-49 years with glioma.

This chain connects TRBV5-1 to TRBJ1-5; D not resolved. CDR1 is SGHRS, CDR2 YFSETQ, per germline. The CDR3 runs 15 residues. The V end lost 4 bases, the J end lost 0 bases, and 11 bases lay between the germline ends. The DNA for the CDR3 is TGCGCCAGCAGCCCCGGGTACAATAGCAATCAGCCCCAGCATTTT. Protein sequence: CASSPGYNSNQPQHF.

V is TRBV6-4 and J is TRBJ2-3; 7 nucleotides match TRBD2. CDR1 and CDR2 from the germline V gene are MRHNA and SNTAGT. This CDR3 has 15 amino acids. V lost 4 bases to trimming and J lost 1 base; unmatched junction nucleotides: 5. CDR3 nucleotides: TGTGCCAGCAGTGTGTTTACTAGCGGCACAGATACGCAGTATTTT. Protein: CASSVFTSGTDTQYF.

This chain connects TRBV11-2 to TRBJ2-3; unclear D gene. Looked up from germline, CDR1 is SGHAT and CDR2 is FQNNGV. Trimming took 5 bases from V and 0 from J, leaving 15 bases between them. CDR3 length equals 16 residues. The CDR3 DNA is TGTGCCAGCAGCGATAGGCAATTGGGGAGCACAGATACGCAGTATTTT. This translates into CASSDRQLGSTDTQYF.

This clone was detected a few times. J is TRBJ1-1 and V is TRBV6-1; no firm D call. The germline V gene encodes CDR1 MNHNS and CDR2 SASEGT. Trimming cost V 7 bases and J 2 bases, with 17 bases left between them. There are 15 residues in the CDR3. DNA of the CDR3: TGTGCCAGCACCCAGTCGGGTCGGTCTAACACTGAAGCTTTCTTT. It yields the protein CASTQSGRSNTEAFF.

This clone appeared a few times. The V and J genes are TRBV7-4 and TRBJ1-5; D unresolved. Trimming took 7 bases from V and 7 from J, leaving 17 bases between them. This CDR3 is built from 14 residues. Germline CDR1 SGHVT, CDR2 SQSDAQ. As DNA, the CDR3 is TGTGCCAGCATCGTACTCACGCGAGGGCAGCCCCAGCATTTT. Protein: CASIVLTRGQPQHF.

In its sample, this clone was seen a few times. CDR3 bases: TGTGCCAGTAGTGCCAGCCGGGACAGGGTCCAAGAGACCCAGTACTTC. Its protein is CASSASRDRVQETQYF. The chain recombines TRBV19 with TRBJ2-5, with 9 positions matching TRBD1. The CDR3 has 16 amino acids. V shed 5 bases and J 1 base; nucleotides not matched to a gene: 8. CDR1 LNHDA and CDR2 SQIVND come from the germline V gene (reference sequence).

The CDR3 region is CASSLDGANSPLHF. CDR3 sequence (DNA): TGTGCCAGCAGCTTAGACGGAGCCAATTCACCCCTCCACTTT. The chain joins TRBV7-6 to TRBJ1-6; D is uncertain. Germline CDR1 and CDR2: SGHVS and FNYEAQ. Trimming removed 1 base at V and 7 bases at J, with 8 bases between. This CDR3 has 14 residues.

This clone has a handful of counts. V usage is TRBV5-1 and J usage is TRBJ2-2, with D perhaps given as TRBD1 or TRBD2 (5 bases each). Germline lookup yields CDR1 SGHRS and CDR2 YFSETQ. Trimming shortened V by 0 bases and J by 1 base, and 10 bases separated the two germline ends. CDR3 length: 16 amino acids. DNA of the CDR3: TGCGCCAGCAGCTTGGCGGGACCGGGGAACACCGGGGAGCTGTTTTTT. The encoded protein is CASSLAGPGNTGELFF.

A single count supports this clone. V is TRBV15 and J is TRBJ1-4; a possible D gene is TRBD1 (6 bases). CDR3 length: 11 amino acids. V was pared by 7 bases and J by 6 bases, with 6 bases between. Germline loops: CDR1 LNHNV, CDR2 YYDKDF (reference sequence). The CDR3 DNA sequence: TGTGCCACCACAGGGGATGAAAAACTGTTTTTT. This sequence encodes CATTGDEKLFF.

The V and J genes are TRBV18 and TRBJ2-7, with 7 bases lining up with TRBD1. The CDR3 is 14 residues long. The ends lost 6 bases at V and 4 bases at J; junction bases unmatched: 9. Germline V gene lookup returns CDR1 KGHSH and CDR2 LQKENI. The CDR3 DNA follows: TGTGCCAGCTCCCCTAATAAGGGGGCTTACGAGCAGTACGTC. Translating gives CASSPNKGAYEQYV.

Only one count was recorded for this clone. The J gene is TRBJ2-5, the V gene TRBV5-6, with 8 bases identical to TRBD1. The CDR3 is made up of 15 amino acids. Trimming took 4 bases from V and 2 from J; bases not matched to a gene: 7. Per the germline V gene, CDR1 is SGHDT and CDR2 is YYEEEE. The CDR3 is CASSPGQGRQETQYF. CDR3 coding DNA: TGTGCCAGCAGCCCTGGACAGGGCCGACAAGAGACCCAGTACTTC.

The V gene is TRBV7-9, the J gene TRBJ2-7, with D possibly being TRBD1 (6 bases). Germline V CDR1 and CDR2: SEHNR, FQNEAQ (reference sequence). CDR3 length: 13 amino acids. With 5 bases removed from V and 6 bases from J, the gap between germline ends came to 14 bases. The DNA for the CDR3 is TGTGCCAGCAGCAAAGGACAGTCCGCCGAGCAGTACGTC. It encodes CASSKGQSAEQYV.

The chain recombines TRBV5-6 with TRBJ2-3; TRBD1 matches 9 bases. V gave up 2 bases and J gave up 2 bases; unmatched junction bases: 3. The CDR3 loop spans 15 amino acids. Germline V gene data show CDR1 as SGHDT and CDR2 as YYEEEE. CDR3 amino acids: CASSFGTGYTDTQYF. In DNA, the CDR3 is TGTGCCAGCAGCTTTGGGACAGGGTACACAGATACGCAGTATTTT.

The rearrangement links TRBV25-1 to TRBJ1-1, with D possibly being TRBD1 (5 bases). The CDR3 covers 13 residues. Germline-derived CDR1 and CDR2 are MGHDK and SYGVNS. V lost 3 bases to trimming and J lost 6 bases, with 11 bases between them. CDR3 nucleotides: TGTGCCAGCAGTGAGGGGGGGATCCCTGAAGCTTTCTTT. It yields the protein CASSEGGIPEAFF.

This chain joins TRBV5-1 and TRBJ1-2; D is uncertain. The CDR3 runs 14 residues. V was clipped by 0 bases and J by 2 bases, with 8 bases between them. Per germline, CDR1 SGHRS and CDR2 YFSETQ. CDR3 coding DNA: TGCGCCAGCAGCTTGGTCCGACGGAACTATGGCTACACCTTC. It specifies CASSLVRRNYGYTF.

The rearrangement links TRBV6-4 to TRBJ2-5; D is possibly TRBD1 (5 bases). Germline V gene sequence: CDR1 MRHNA, CDR2 SNTAGT. Between the trimmed V and J ends, which lost 5 bases and 1 base, there was a span of 8 bases. The CDR3 totals 13 residues. This CDR3 reads CASSRQFQETQYF. Here the CDR3 DNA reads TGTGCCAGCAGTAGACAGTTCCAAGAGACCCAGTACTTC.

The CDR3 sequence: CASSLSRGTSNTNYSNQPQHF. As DNA, the CDR3 is TGTGCCAGCAGTTTATCGAGAGGGACAAGCAATACCAATTATAGCAATCAGCCCCAGCATTTT. V usage is TRBV27 and J usage is TRBJ1-5, with a possible D match to TRBD1 (6 bases). CDR3 length: 21 amino acids. V lost 0 bases to trimming and J lost 0 bases, with 24 bases between them. Per germline, CDR1 MNHEY and CDR2 SMNVEV (reference sequence).

This chain connects TRBV6-5 to TRBJ1-5; D call uncertain. Germline values: CDR1 MNHEY, CDR2 SVGAGI. The CDR3 runs to 13 residues. V dropped 4 bases and J dropped 11 bases, with 15 bases sitting between them. In DNA form, the CDR3 reads TGTGCCAGCAGTTCTACCCCCTGGGCTGCCCAGCATTTT. It is translated as CASSSTPWAAQHF.

The chain employs TRBV29-1 and TRBJ2-5; 14 bases line up with TRBD2. The length of the CDR3 is 16 residues. J lost 5 bases, V lost 2 bases, and 7 bases had no gene match. Germline CDR1 and CDR2: SQVTM and ANQGSEA. Here the CDR3 reads CSVERGTSGSDETQYF. CDR3 nucleotide sequence: TGCAGCGTTGAAAGAGGGACTAGCGGGAGCGACGAGACCCAGTACTTC.

This clone was seen just once. The chain carries TRBV27 and TRBJ2-7; D uncertain. This CDR3 is 15 amino acids long. Germline values: CDR1 MNHEY, CDR2 SMNVEV (reference sequence). V was pared by 0 bases and J by 2 bases, with 11 bases between. This CDR3 reads CASSLSREVPYEQYF. The CDR3 DNA is TGTGCCAGCAGTTTATCGAGAGAAGTCCCCTACGAGCAGTACTTC.

The rearrangement uses TRBV9 and TRBJ2-7; no definite D call. CDR1 SGDLS and CDR2 YYNGEE come from the germline V gene. The CDR3 contains 14 residues. V dropped 0 bases and J dropped 0 bases, with 7 bases sitting between them. CDR3 sequence: CASSVATHSYEQYF. The CDR3, as DNA: TGTGCCAGCAGCGTAGCTACTCACTCCTACGAGCAGTACTTC.

J is TRBJ2-7 and V is TRBV4-1; 7 bases are a match to TRBD1. The CDR3 is 14 amino acids. CDR1 and CDR2 (germline): MGHRA, YSYEKL. The V gene end was trimmed by 4 bases and the J gene end by 2 bases; junction bases not matched to a gene: 5. For the CDR3, the DNA is TGCGCCAGCAGCCCCGGGACAGCCACCTACGAGCAGTACGTC. This codes for CASSPGTATYEQYV.

In its sample, this clone was seen once. The rearrangement joins TRBV6-4 to TRBJ2-1; 7 nucleotides align to TRBD2. The CDR3 has 16 residues. V trimming: 2 bases; J trimming: 0 bases; junction bases outside the gene matches: 4. Germline V gene sequence: CDR1 MRHNA, CDR2 SNTAGT. CDR3 protein: CASSDVWGGSYNEQFF. The CDR3 DNA follows: TGTGCCAGCAGTGACGTCTGGGGGGGCTCCTACAATGAGCAGTTCTTC.

The chain recombines TRBV28 with TRBJ2-6; 7 bases are shared with TRBD1. The CDR3 is 17 residues long. Trimming cost V 3 bases and J 0 bases; bases outside gene matches: 5. Germline CDR1 and CDR2: MDHEN and SYDVKM. The CDR3 loop reads CASSFTGAYSGANVLTF. CDR3 DNA: TGTGCCAGCAGTTTTACAGGGGCCTACTCTGGGGCCAACGTCCTGACTTTC.

This clone showed up just once. The V and J genes are TRBV18 and TRBJ2-5; D may be TRBD1 (6 bases). CDR1 and CDR2 from the germline V gene are KGHSH and LQKENI. The CDR3 has 15 amino acids. Trimming cost V 6 bases and J 5 bases, with 19 bases left between them. The CDR3 spells CASSRVAGEAETQYF. In DNA, the CDR3 is TGTGCCAGCTCCCGAGTGGCAGGGGAAGCTGAGACCCAGTACTTC.

This chain joins TRBV7-2 and TRBJ2-3, with unresolved D. The CDR3 has 15 amino acids. Germline V lookup: CDR1 SGHTA, CDR2 FQGNSA. The V end lost 7 bases, the J end lost 0 bases, and 14 bases lay between the germline ends. The CDR3 spells CASIGRTPSTDTQYF. CDR3 DNA: TGTGCCAGCATTGGCAGGACCCCTAGCACAGATACGCAGTATTTT.

V and J are TRBV10-3 and TRBJ2-3; TRBD1 aligns across 8 bases. The J segment lost 6 bases and the V segment lost 7 bases, leaving 3 bases of the junction unmatched. The CDR3 totals 12 residues. Germline lookup yields CDR1 ENHRY and CDR2 SYGVKD. CDR3 sequence: CAINHRGDTQYF. The CDR3 DNA follows: TGTGCCATCAACCACAGGGGGGATACGCAGTATTTT.

The V and J genes are TRBV19 and TRBJ1-1; tentative D call: TRBD1 (5 bases). CDR3 size: 14 residues. Germline V lookup: CDR1 LNHDA, CDR2 SQIVND (reference sequence). V was clipped by 5 bases and J by 3 bases, with 13 bases between them. CDR3 DNA: TGTGCCAGTAGTCTCTCCGGAGGGGACACTGAAGCTTTCTTT. It encodes CASSLSGGDTEAFF. Full variable domain (remainder filled in from reference TRBV19 and TRBJ1-1): DGGITQSPKYLFRKEGQNVTLSCEQNLNHDAMYWYRQDPGQGLRLIYYSQIVNDFQKGDIAEGYSVSREKKESFPLTVTSAQKNPTAFYLCASSLSGGDTEAFFGQGTRLTVV.

The V call is TRBV6-5, the J call TRBJ2-3, with TRBD1 identical over 7 bases. Trimming took 10 bases from V and 4 from J; bases not matched to a gene: 14. Germline CDR1 reads MNHEY; CDR2 reads SVGAGI. The CDR3 is 15 residues long. Here the CDR3 reads CATRRTGTLADTQYF. The CDR3 DNA sequence: TGTGCCACCCGACGGACAGGAACTTTAGCAGATACGCAGTATTTT.